Following are 6 T cell receptor beta chains from one sample sequenced in a study of tumor-infiltrating lymphocytes in oesophageal squamous cell carcinoma. In TCRdb, the PCR reads were re-called with MiXCR into one record per CDR3 protein. The data show roughly 14,000 distinct CDR3 sequences, approximately 51% seen once. Sequencing was carried out using blood. These receptors originate from a male donor with esophageal squamous cell carcinoma.

This clonotype has only a few counts. V usage is TRBV6-1 and J usage is TRBJ2-4; tentatively, D is TRBD1 (5 bases). The DNA end favors TRBJ1-2, so the J call may be wrong. CDR1 and CDR2 (germline): MNHNS, SASEGT. This CDR3 is 13 amino acids long. CDR3 region: CASTFGGNYGYTF. CDR3 sequence (DNA): TGTGCCAGCACCTTCGGGGGGAACTATGGCTACACCTTC.

This clonotype was recorded only once. The V call is TRBV7-6, the J call TRBJ1-1; D is undetermined. V lost 5 bases and J 4 bases, leaving 11 bases between the germline ends. Per germline, CDR1 SGHVS and CDR2 FNYEAQ. The CDR3 length is 13 residues. CDR3 in amino acids: CASSPQPGTEAFF. Written as DNA, the CDR3 is TGTGCCAGCAGCCCACAACCGGGCACTGAAGCTTTCTTT.

The chain is built from TRBV7-3 and TRBJ2-7, with 16 bases that match TRBD2. Near its end, the DNA agrees better with TRBJ2-1, so the J call may be wrong. The CDR3 is made up of 19 amino acids. Germline V gene data show CDR1 as SGHTA and CDR2 as FQGTGA. CDR3 nucleotide sequence: TGTGCCAGCAGCACCTCCGGCGGGACTAGCGGGGGGGCTTTGAATGAGCAGTTCTTC. Translated, it gives CASSTSGGTSGGALNEQFF.

Only one count was recorded for this clonotype. The chain carries TRBV6-5 and TRBJ2-5; TRBD2 matches at 9 bases. The last part of the DNA fits TRBJ2-1 better; the J call may be wrong. The CDR3 contains 17 residues. Germline CDR1 is MNHEY and CDR2 is SVGAGI. The CDR3 sequence is CASSYSGSGGERNEQFF. The CDR3 DNA is TGTGCCAGCAGTTACTCGGGTAGCGGGGGCGAACGCAATGAGCAGTTCTTC.

The CDR3: CASSWDRESEQFF. The DNA of the CDR3 is TGTGCCAGCAGCTGGGACAGGGAAAGTGAGCAGTTCTTC. The chain links TRBV7-6 to TRBJ2-1, with 9 bases matching TRBD1. From germline, CDR1 is SGHVS and CDR2 FNYEAQ. V dropped 4 bases and J dropped 9; count of bases not matched to a gene: 4. The CDR3 totals 13 residues.

The chain is built from TRBV11-2 and TRBJ2-6; 9 bases are a match to TRBD2. The CDR3 spans 18 residues. Unmatched junction bases numbered 6, after V lost 3 bases and J lost 0 bases. CDR1 is SGHAT and CDR2 is FQNNGV in the germline V gene. CDR3 protein: CASSLRTSVRSGANVLTF. The CDR3, as DNA: TGTGCCAGCAGCTTGCGGACTAGCGTACGCTCTGGGGCCAACGTCCTGACTTTC.